This is a list of T cell receptor beta chains from one sample in a study of cytomegalovirus exposure and HLA in healthy donors. TCRdb's table, derived via immunoSEQ multiplex PCR, lists solely in-frame clones and lacks some. The repertoire holds about 130,000 clones, with roughly four fifths as singletons. Sample: PBMCs. These receptors came from a woman aged 45 to 65 in good health and CMV-seronegative. Each CDR3 is given with its conserved first and last residue. Each record gives: clone size, V gene, J gene, CDR3 protein. Clone size appears in some rows only: once, few, many, or a class for an expanded clone.

size: once; V: TRBV28; J: TRBJ2-7; CDR3: CASLGAAAPYEQYF
size: .; V: TRBV7-2; J: TRBJ1-1; CDR3: CASSPYSGGSFF
size: .; V: TRBV18; J: TRBJ2-3; CDR3: CASSPGLAGGRGDTQYF
size: .; V: TRBV7-9; J: TRBJ2-5; CDR3: CASSLASPIETQYF
size: .; V: TRBV18; J: TRBJ2-1; CDR3: CASSPLQGRNNEQFF
size: .; V: TRBV5-4; J: TRBJ2-1; CDR3: CASSLEGLAGSNEQFF
size: .; V: TRBV7-2; J: TRBJ1-1; CDR3: CASSQARDRWRTEAFF
size: .; V: TRBV18; J: TRBJ1-2; CDR3: CASSPDRGLGYTF
size: few; V: TRBV5-1; J: TRBJ1-1; CDR3: CASSLEGQGLTEAFF
size: .; V: TRBV27; J: TRBJ1-5; CDR3: CASRARVGGFINQPQHF
size: .; V: TRBV4-3; J: TRBJ2-2; CDR3: CASSQIPSGRPAGELFF
size: .; V: TRBV5-4; J: TRBJ1-3; CDR3: CASGQTGTGNTIYF
size: once; V: TRBV13; J: TRBJ2-1; CDR3: CASSSGLAGETGRGEQFF
size: .; V: TRBV30; J: TRBJ1-1; CDR3: CAWRGEGITEAFF
size: .; V: TRBV27; J: TRBJ2-7; CDR3: CASSGRTARSYEQYF
size: .; V: TRBV29-1; J: TRBJ2-7; CDR3: CSVEMTGVTYEQYF